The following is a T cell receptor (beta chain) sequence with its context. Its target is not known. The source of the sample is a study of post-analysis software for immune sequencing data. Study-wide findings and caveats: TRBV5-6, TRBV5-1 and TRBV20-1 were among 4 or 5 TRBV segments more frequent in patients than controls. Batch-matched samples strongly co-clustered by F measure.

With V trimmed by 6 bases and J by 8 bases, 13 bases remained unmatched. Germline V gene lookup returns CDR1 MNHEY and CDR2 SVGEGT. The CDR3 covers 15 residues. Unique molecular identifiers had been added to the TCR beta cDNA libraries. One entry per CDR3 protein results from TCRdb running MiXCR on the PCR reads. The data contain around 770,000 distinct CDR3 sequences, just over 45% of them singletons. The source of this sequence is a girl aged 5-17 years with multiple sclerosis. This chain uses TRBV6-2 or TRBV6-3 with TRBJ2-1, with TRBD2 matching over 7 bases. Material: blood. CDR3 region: CASSKGLAVAHEQFF. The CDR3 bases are TGTGCCAGCAGCAAGGGGCTAGCGGTGGCCCATGAGCAGTTCTTC.